What follows are 4 T cell receptor beta chains derived from one specimen sequenced in a study of Ad26.COV2.S vaccination and SARS-CoV-2 variants. Sample treatment: around 19 received Ad26.COV2.S at low or high dose, single or two shots; about 5 received placebo; per-sample allocation not given. Samples came from day 63 after the first vaccine or placebo injection. The protocol was immunoSEQ multiplex PCR, while the TCRdb copy is restricted to in-frame clones and leaves out a portion. The sample has 380,000 or so clones, 83% seen once. The specimen was peripheral blood, collected in a trial of Ad26.COV2.S vaccine versus placebo. These receptors all stem from a person between 18 and 65 years old who received the Ad26.COV2.S COVID-19 vaccine or a placebo.

The table lists this clone with a count of one. The chain has TRBV19 and TRBJ1-2, with 10 bases that match TRBD1. The CDR3 spans 14 residues. Germline CDR1 and CDR2: LNHDA and SQIVND (reference sequence). V was pared by 5 bases and J by 7 bases, with 7 bases of the junction left unmatched. The CDR3 protein is CASSEVTGGSGYTF. The CDR3 nucleotides are TGTGCCAGTAGTGAAGTGACAGGGGGCTCTGGCTACACCTTC.

The chain has TRBV5-4 and TRBJ2-7, with 12 positions matching TRBD2. The V gene end was trimmed by 3 bases and the J gene end by 2 bases; junction bases not matched to a gene: 3. This CDR3 is built from 15 residues. Per germline, CDR1 SGHNT and CDR2 YYREEE (reference sequence). The DNA of the CDR3 is TGTGCCAGCAGCTCCTCTAGCGGGGGGGCCTACGAGCAGTACTTC. Protein: CASSSSSGGAYEQYF.

The chain combines TRBV9 with TRBJ1-4, with D tentatively TRBD1 (5 bases). V was trimmed by 4 bases and J by 3 bases, leaving 13 bases between them. Germline CDR1 reads SGDLS; CDR2 reads YYNGEE. The CDR3 has 15 residues. The CDR3 sequence: CASSTKGLANEKLFF. As DNA, the CDR3 is TGTGCCAGCAGCACGAAGGGGCTAGCTAATGAAAAACTGTTTTTT.

This sequence joins TRBV27 and TRBJ1-2, with a tentative D call TRBD1 (6 bases). V lost 6 bases, J lost 8 bases, and 13 bases lay in between. Germline CDR1 MNHEY, CDR2 SMNVEV (reference sequence). The CDR3 covers 12 residues. The CDR3 coding sequence is TGTGCCAGCAGGCAGGGGCCCAGGGGCTACACCTTC. Encoded protein: CASRQGPRGYTF.